Listed here are 4 T cell receptor beta chains from one sample, sequenced in a study of T-cell memory formation after mild COVID-19. In TCRdb, the 5' RACE reads were re-called with MiXCR into one record per CDR3 protein. The table shows around 340,000 distinct CDR3 sequences, with roughly an eighth occurring only once. The sample was PBMCs or a T cell subset sorted from them (not recorded which). The receptors were sampled from a man between 18 and 29 years old who had mild COVID-19 (a few samples of this study predate the infection). Cell type and time point are not known.

This clonotype has a handful of counts. This sequence joins TRBV7-8 and TRBJ2-1; TRBD1 agrees at 9 bases. The CDR3 extends over 16 amino acids. Germline V gene sequence: CDR1 SGHVS, CDR2 FQNEAQ. The V segment lost 5 bases and the J segment 4 bases; nucleotides outside the gene matches: 9. In DNA form, the CDR3 reads TGTGCCAGCAGCATCCTAGGGACAGGGACTTACAATGAGCAGTTCTTC. The encoded protein is CASSILGTGTYNEQFF.

This clonotype was recorded many times. V usage is TRBV4-3 and J usage is TRBJ2-1; TRBD2 matches at 13 bases. The germline gives CDR1 LGHNA, CDR2 YSLEER. CDR3 length: 16 amino acids. Trimming took 4 bases from V and 7 from J; bases not matched to a gene: 7. CDR3: CASSLTSGGAFNEQFF. Here the CDR3 DNA reads TGCGCCAGCAGCCTAACTAGCGGGGGGGCCTTTAATGAGCAGTTCTTC.

This chain uses TRBV4-2 with TRBJ1-1, with D possibly being TRBD1 (5 bases). CDR1 is LGHNA, CDR2 YNFKEQ, per germline. The CDR3 sequence is 15 residues long. The V end was cut by 4 bases, the J end by 1 base, with 13 bases between. CDR3 coding DNA: TGTGCCAGCAGCCCCCCCGGGGCCGGGAACACTGAAGCTTTCTTT. Its protein is CASSPPGAGNTEAFF.

CDR3: CATSRGRDTYEQYF. CDR3 in DNA: TGTGCCACCAGCAGGGGTAGAGATACCTACGAGCAGTACTTC. The rearrangement links TRBV15 to TRBJ2-7; D remains unclear. Deletions cut 3 bases from V and 2 bases from J, with 11 bases between. Germline loops: CDR1 LNHNV, CDR2 YYDKDF (reference sequence). The length of the CDR3 is 14 residues.